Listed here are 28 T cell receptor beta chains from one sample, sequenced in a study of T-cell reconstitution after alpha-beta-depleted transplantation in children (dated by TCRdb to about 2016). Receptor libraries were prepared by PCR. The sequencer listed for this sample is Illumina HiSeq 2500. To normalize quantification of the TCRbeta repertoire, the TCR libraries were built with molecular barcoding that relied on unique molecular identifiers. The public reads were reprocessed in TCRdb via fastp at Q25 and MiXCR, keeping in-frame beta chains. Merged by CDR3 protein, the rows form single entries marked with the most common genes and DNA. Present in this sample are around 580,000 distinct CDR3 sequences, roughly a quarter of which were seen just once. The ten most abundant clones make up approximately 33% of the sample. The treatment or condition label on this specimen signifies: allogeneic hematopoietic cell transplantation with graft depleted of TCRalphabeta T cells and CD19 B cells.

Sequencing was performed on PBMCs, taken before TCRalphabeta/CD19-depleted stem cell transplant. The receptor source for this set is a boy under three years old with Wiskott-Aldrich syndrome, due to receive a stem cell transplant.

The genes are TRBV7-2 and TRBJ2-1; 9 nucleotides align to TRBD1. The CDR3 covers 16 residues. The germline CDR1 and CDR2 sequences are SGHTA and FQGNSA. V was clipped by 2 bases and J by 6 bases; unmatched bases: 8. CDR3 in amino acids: CASSLRPGQGRNEQFF. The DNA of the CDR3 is TGTGCCAGCAGCTTAAGACCGGGACAGGGTCGCAATGAGCAGTTCTTC.

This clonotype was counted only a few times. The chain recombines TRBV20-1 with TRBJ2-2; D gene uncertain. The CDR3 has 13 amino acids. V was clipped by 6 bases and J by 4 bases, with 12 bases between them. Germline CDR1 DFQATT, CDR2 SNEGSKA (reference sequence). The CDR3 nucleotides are TGCAGTGCGCATCCCCCGGGCACCGGGGAGCTGTTTTTT. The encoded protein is CSAHPPGTGELFF.

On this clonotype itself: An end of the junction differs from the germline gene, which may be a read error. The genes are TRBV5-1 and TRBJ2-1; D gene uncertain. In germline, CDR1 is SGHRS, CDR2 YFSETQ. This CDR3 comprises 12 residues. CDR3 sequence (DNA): TGCGCCAGCGCGGTTAGCTCCTACAATGAGCAGTTC. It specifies CASAVSSYNEQF.

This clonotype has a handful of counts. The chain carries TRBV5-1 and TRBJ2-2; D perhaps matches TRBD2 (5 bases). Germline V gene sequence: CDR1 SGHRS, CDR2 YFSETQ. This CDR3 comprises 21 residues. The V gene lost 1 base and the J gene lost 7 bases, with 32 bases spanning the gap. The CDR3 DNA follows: TGCGCCAGCAGCTTGACACACCGAAGAAGGTCGGGGAGCTGTTGCGGCGGGGAGCTGTTTTTT. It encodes CASSLTHRRRSGSCCGGELFF.

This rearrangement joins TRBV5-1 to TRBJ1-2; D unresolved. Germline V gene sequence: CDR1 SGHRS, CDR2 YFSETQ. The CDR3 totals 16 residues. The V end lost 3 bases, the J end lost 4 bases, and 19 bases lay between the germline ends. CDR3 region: CASSSSPRVESYGYTF. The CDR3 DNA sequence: TGCGCCAGCAGCTCATCCCCGCGGGTCGAAAGCTATGGCTACACCTTC.

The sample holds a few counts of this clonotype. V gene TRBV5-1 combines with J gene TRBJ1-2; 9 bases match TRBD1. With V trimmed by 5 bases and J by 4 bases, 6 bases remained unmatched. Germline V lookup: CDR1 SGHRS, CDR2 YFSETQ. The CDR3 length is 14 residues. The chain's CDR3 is CASSYGTGTYGYTF. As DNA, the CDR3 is TGCGCCAGCAGTTATGGGACAGGGACCTATGGCTACACCTTC.

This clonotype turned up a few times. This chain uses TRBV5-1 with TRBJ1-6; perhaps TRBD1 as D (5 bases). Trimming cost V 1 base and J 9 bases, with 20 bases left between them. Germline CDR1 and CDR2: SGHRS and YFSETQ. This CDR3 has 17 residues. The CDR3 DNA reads TGCGCCAGCAGCTTGATTAAAGGGGAGGTTATGGGTTCACCCCTCCACTTT. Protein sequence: CASSLIKGEVMGSPLHF. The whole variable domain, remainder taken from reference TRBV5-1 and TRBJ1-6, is KAGVTQTPRYLIKTRGQQVTLSCSPISGHRSVSWYQQTPGQGLQFLFEYFSETQRNKGNFPGRFSGRQFSNSRSEMNVSTLELGDSALYLCASSLIKGEVMGSPLHFGNGTRLTVT.

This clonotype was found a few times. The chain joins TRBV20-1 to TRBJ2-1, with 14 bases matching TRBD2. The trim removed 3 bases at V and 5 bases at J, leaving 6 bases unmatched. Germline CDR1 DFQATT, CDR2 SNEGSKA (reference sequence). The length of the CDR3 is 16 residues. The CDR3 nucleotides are TGCAGTGCTAGTACTCCGGGACTAGCGGGAGACAATGAGCAGTTCTTC. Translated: CSASTPGLAGDNEQFF.

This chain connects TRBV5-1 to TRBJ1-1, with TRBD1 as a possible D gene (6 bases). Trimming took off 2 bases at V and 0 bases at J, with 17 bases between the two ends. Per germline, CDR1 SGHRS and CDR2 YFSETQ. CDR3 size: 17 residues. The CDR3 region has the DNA TGCGCCAGCAGCTTCTTGGGGGCAGGGGTTGTGAACACTGAAGCTTTCTTT. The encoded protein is CASSFLGAGVVNTEAFF.

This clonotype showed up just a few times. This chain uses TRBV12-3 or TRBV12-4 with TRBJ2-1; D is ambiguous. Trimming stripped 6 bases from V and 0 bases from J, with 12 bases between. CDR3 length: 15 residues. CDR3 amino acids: CASSRRLSSYNEQFF. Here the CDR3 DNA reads TGTGCCAGCAGCCGACGGCTGAGCTCCTACAATGAGCAGTTCTTC.

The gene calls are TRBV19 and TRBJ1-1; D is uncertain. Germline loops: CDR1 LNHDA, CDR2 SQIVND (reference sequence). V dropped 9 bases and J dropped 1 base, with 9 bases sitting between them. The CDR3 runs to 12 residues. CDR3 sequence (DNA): TGTGCCAGCATTTGGGCGAACACTGAAGCTTTCTTT. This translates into CASIWANTEAFF.

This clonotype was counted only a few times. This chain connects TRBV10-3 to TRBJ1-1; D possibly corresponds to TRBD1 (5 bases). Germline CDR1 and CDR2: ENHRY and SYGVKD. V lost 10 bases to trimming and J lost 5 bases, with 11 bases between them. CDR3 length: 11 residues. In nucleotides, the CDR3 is TGTGCCAGTACAGGAGGGACTGAAGCTTTCTTT. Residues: CASTGGTEAFF.

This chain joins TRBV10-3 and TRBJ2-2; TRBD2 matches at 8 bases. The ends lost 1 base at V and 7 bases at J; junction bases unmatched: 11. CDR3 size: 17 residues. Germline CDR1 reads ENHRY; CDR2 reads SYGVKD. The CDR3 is CAISEYDTSGGIGELFF. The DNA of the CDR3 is TGTGCCATCAGTGAGTACGACACTAGCGGCGGAATCGGGGAGCTGTTTTTT.

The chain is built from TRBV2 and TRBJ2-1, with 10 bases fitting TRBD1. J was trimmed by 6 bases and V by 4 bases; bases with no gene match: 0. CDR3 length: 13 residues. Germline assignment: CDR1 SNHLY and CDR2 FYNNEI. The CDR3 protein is CASSGTGGNEQFF. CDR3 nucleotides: TGTGCCAGCAGTGGGACAGGGGGCAATGAGCAGTTCTTC.

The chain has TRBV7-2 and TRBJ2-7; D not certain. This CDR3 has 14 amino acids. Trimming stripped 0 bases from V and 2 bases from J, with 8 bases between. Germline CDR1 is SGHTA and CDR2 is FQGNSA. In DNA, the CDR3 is TGTGCCAGCAGCTTAGCGCCCGGTACCTACGAGCAGTACTTC. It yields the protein CASSLAPGTYEQYF.

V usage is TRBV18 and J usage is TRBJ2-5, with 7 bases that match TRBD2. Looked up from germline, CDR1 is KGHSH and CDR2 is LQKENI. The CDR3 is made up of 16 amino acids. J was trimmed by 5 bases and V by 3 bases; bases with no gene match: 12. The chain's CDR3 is CASSPMMSGNSETQYF. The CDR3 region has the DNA TGTGCCAGCTCACCGATGATGAGCGGGAATTCCGAGACCCAGTACTTC. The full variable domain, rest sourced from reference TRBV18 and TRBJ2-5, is NAGVMQNPRHLVRRRGQEARLRCSPMKGHSHVYWYRQLPEEGLKFMVYLQKENIIDESGMPKERFSAEFPKEGPSILRIQQVVRGDSAAYFCASSPMMSGNSETQYFGPGTRLLVL.

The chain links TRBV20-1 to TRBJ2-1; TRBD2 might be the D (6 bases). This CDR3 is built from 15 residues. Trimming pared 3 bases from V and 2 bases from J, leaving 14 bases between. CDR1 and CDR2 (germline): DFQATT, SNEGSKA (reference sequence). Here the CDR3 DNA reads TGCAGTGCTAGTCGATGGGGGAGGACCTACAATGAGCAGTTCTTC. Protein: CSASRWGRTYNEQFF.

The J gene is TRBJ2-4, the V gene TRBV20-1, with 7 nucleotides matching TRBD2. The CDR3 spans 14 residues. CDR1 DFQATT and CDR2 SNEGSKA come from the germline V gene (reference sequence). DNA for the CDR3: TGCAGCGCGAAGCGGGATGAGGGCAAAAACATTCAGTACTTC. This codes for CSAKRDEGKNIQYF.

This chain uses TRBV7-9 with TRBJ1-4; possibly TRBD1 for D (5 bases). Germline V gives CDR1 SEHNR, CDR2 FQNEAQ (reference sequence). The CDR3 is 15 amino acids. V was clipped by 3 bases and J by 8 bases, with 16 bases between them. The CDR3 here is CASSFYRGQTEKLFF. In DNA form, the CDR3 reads TGTGCCAGCAGCTTTTACCGGGGCCAAACGGAAAAACTGTTTTTT.

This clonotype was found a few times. For the CDR3, the DNA is TGTGCCAGCAGTTACTCGGGACAGGGGGCCAACACCGGGGAGCTGTTTTTT. It codes for CASSYSGQGANTGELFF. This sequence joins TRBV6-2 or TRBV6-3 and TRBJ2-2; 12 bases fit TRBD1. With 0 bases clipped from V and 2 bases from J, the junction kept 1 base outside the gene matches. CDR3 size: 17 residues. Per germline, CDR1 MNHEY and CDR2 SVGEGT.

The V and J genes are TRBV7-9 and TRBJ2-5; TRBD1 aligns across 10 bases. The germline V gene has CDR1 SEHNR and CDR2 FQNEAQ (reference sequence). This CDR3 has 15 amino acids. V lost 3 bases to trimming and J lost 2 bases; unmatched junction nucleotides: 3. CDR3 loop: CASSFLDRGQETQYF. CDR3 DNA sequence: TGTGCCAGCAGCTTCCTGGACAGGGGGCAAGAGACCCAGTACTTC.

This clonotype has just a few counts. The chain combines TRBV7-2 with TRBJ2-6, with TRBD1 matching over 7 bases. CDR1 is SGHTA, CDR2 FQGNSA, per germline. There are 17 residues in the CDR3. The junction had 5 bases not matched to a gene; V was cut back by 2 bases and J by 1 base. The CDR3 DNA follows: TGTGCCAGCAGCTTATGGCAGGGGGTGTCTGGGGCCAACGTCCTGACTTTC. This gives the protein CASSLWQGVSGANVLTF.

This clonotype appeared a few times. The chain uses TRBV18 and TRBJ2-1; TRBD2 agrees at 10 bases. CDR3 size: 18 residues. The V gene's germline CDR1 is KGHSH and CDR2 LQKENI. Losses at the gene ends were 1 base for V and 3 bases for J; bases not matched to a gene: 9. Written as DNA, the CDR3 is TGTGCCAGCTCACCACGGGGACTAGCGCCAGGGGTCTACAATGAGCAGTTCTTC. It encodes CASSPRGLAPGVYNEQFF. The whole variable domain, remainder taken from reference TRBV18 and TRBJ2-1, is NAGVMQNPRHLVRRRGQEARLRCSPMKGHSHVYWYRQLPEEGLKFMVYLQKENIIDESGMPKERFSAEFPKEGPSILRIQQVVRGDSAAYFCASSPRGLAPGVYNEQFFGPGTRLTVL.

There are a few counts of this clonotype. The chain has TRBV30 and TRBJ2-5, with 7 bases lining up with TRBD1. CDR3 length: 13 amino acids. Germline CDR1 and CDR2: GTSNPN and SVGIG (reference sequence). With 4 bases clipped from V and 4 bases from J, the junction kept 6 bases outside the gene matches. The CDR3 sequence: CAWTQTGAETQYF. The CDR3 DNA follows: TGTGCCTGGACTCAAACAGGGGCAGAGACCCAGTACTTC.

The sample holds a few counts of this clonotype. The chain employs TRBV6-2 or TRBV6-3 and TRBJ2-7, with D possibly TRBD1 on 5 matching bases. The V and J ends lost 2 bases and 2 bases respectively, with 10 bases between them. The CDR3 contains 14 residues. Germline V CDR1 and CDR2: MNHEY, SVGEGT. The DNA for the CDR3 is TGTGCCAGCAGTTACCACAGGCGGCCCTACGAGCAGTACTTC. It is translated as CASSYHRRPYEQYF.

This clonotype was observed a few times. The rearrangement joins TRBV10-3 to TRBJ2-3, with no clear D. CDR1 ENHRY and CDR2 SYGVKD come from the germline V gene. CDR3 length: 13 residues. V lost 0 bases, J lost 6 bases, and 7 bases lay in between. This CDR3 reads CAISESGWDTQYF. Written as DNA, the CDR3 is TGTGCCATCAGTGAGTCGGGGTGGGATACGCAGTATTTT.

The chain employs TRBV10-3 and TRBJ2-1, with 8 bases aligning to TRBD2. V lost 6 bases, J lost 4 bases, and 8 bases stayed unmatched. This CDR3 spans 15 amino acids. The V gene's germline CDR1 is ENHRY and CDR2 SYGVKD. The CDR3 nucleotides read TGTGCCATCAGGAAAGGACTAGCAGGGTACAATGAGCAGTTCTTC. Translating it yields CAIRKGLAGYNEQFF.

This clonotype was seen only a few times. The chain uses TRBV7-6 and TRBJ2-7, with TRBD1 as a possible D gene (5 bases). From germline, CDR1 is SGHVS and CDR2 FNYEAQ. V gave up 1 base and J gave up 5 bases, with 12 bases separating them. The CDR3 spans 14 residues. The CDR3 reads CASSLGVGRNEQYF. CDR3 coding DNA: TGTGCCAGCAGCTTAGGGGTGGGGCGGAACGAGCAGTACTTC.